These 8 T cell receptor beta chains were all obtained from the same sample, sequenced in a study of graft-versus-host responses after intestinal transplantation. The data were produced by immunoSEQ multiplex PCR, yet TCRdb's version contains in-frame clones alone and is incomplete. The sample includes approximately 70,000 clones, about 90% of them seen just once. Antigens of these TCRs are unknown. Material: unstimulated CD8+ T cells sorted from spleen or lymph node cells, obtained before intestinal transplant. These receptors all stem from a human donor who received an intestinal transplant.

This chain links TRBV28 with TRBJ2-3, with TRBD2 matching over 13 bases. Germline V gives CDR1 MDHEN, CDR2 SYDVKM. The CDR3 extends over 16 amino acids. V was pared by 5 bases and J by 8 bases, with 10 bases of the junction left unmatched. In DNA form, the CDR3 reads TGTGCCAGCAGTCCTTGGACTAGCGGGGGCCCGGGTACGCAGTATTTT. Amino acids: CASSPWTSGGPGTQYF.

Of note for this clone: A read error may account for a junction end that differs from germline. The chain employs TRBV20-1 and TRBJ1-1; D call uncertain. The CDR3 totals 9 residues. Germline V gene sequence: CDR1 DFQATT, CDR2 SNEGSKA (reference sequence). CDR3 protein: CSARSSRGF. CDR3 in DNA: TGCAGTGCGAGGTCGTCGCGGGGCTTT.

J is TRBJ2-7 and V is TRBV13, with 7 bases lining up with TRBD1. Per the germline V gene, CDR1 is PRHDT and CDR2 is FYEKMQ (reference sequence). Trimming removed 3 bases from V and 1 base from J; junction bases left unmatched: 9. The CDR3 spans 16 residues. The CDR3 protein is CASSFPLGDRSYEQYF. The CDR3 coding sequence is TGTGCCAGCAGCTTCCCCCTTGGGGACAGATCCTACGAGCAGTACTTC.

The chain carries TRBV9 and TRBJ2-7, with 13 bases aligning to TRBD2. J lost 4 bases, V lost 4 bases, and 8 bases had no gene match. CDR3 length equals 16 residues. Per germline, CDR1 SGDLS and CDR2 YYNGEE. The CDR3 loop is CASSPSGLAGAYEQYF. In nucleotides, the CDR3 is TGTGCCAGCAGCCCGAGCGGACTAGCGGGAGCATACGAGCAGTACTTC. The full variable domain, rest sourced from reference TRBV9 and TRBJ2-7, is DSGVTQTPKHLITATGQRVTLRCSPRSGDLSVYWYQQSLDQGLQFLIQYYNGEERAKGNILERFSAQQFPDLHSELNLSSLELGDSALYFCASSPSGLAGAYEQYFGPGTRLTVT.

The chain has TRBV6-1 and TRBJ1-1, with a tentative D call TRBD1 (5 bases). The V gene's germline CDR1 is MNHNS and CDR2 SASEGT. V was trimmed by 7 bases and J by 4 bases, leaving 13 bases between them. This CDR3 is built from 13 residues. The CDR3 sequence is CASIDSPVTEAFF. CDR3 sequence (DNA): TGTGCCAGCATAGACAGTCCAGTCACTGAAGCTTTCTTT.

In DNA, the CDR3 is TGTGCCAGCAGTCCCCAGGGGGTCTCCTACGAGCAGTACTTC. Translating it yields CASSPQGVSYEQYF. The V and J genes are TRBV28 and TRBJ2-7, with TRBD1 matching over 7 bases. V lost 5 bases, J lost 0 bases, and 4 bases stayed unmatched. The CDR3 runs to 14 residues. Germline CDR1 reads MDHEN; CDR2 reads SYDVKM.

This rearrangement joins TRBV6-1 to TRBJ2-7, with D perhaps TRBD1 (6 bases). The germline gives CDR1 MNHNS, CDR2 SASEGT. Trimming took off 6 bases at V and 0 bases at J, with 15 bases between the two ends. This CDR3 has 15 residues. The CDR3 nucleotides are TGTGCCAGCAGGGGGGCTGGGCCGCGCTCCTACGAGCAGTACTTC. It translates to CASRGAGPRSYEQYF.

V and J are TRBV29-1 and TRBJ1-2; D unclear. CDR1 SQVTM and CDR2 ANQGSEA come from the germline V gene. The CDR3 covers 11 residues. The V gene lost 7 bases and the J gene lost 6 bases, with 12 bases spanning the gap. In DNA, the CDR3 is TGCAGCGGCGGGAACGAGGATGGCTACACCTTC. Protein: CSGGNEDGYTF.